The following is a T cell receptor (beta chain) sequence with its context. PCR involved 60 Vbeta and 13 Jbeta primers. This table comes from immunoSEQ multiplex PCR, and its TCRdb copy is limited to in-frame clones, with some not included. The table lists nearly 95,000 clones, approximately 63% of them singletons. CDR3 size: 13 residues. These data originate in a study of cytomegalovirus exposure and HLA in healthy donors. J is TRBJ1-2 and V is TRBV21-1; the table gives TRBD1 as D, unverified against the DNA. TRBV21-1 is a listed pseudogene. The clonotype originates from a woman aged 25-40 years in good health and CMV-seronegative. The specimen sequenced was PBMCs. CDR3 residues: CASSPAGGGGYTF. The CDR3 DNA sequence: TGTGCCAGCAGCCCGGCTGGGGGCGGGGGCTACACCTTC.